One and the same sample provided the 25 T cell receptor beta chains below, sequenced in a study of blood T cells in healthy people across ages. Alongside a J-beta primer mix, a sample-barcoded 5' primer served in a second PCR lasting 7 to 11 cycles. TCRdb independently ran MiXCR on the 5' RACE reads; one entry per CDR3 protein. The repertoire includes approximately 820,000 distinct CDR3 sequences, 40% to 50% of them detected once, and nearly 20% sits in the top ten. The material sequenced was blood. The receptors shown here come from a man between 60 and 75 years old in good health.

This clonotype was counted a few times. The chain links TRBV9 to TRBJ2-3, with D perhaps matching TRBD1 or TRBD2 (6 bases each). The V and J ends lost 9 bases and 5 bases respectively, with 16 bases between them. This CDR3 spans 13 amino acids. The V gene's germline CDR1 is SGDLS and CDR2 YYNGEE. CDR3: CATSLGGRDTQYF. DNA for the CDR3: TGTGCCACTTCCCTGGGGGGCAGAGATACGCAGTATTTT. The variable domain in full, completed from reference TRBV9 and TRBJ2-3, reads DSGVTQTPKHLITATGQRVTLRCSPRSGDLSVYWYQQSLDQGLQFLIQYYNGEERAKGNILERFSAQQFPDLHSELNLSSLELGDSALYFCATSLGGRDTQYFGPGTRLTVL.

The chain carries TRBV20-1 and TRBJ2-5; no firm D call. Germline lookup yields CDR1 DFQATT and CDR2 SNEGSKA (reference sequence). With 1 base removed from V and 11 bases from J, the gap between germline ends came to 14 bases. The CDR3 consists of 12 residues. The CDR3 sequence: CSARGWNNEQYF. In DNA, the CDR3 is TGCAGTGCTAGAGGCTGGAACAATGAGCAGTACTTC.

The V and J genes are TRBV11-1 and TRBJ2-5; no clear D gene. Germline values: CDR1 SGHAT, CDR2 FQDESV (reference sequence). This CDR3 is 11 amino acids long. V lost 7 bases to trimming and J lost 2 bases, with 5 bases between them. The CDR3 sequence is CASIGQETQYF. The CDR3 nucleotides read TGTGCCAGCATCGGACAAGAGACCCAGTACTTC.

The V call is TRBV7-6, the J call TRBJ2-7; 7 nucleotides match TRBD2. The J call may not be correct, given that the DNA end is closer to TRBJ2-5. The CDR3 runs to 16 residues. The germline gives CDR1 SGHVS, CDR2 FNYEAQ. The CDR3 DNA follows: TGTGCCAGCAGCTTAGCCGCTAGACTAGCCGGAGGGACCCAGTACTTC. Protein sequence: CASSLAARLAGGTQYF.

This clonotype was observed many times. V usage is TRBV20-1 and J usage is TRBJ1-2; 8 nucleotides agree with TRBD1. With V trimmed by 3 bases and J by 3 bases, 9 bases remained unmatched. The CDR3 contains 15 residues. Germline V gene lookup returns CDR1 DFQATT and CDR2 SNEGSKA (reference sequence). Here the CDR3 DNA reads TGCAGTGCTAGTCCCTTGGGACAGGATCACTATGGCTACACCTTC. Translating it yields CSASPLGQDHYGYTF.

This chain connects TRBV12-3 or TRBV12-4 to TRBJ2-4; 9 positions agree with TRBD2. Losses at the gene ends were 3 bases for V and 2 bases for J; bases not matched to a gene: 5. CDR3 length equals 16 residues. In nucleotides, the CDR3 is TGTGCCAGCAGTTTGATTAGCGGGGGCTCCAAAAACATTCAGTACTTC. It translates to CASSLISGGSKNIQYF.

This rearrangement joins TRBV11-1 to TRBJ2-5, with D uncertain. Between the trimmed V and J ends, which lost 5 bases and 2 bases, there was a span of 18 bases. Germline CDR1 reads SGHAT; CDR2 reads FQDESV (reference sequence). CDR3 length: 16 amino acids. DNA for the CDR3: TGTGCCAGCAGCGCCCGTGTCTTCTCCCCACAAGAGACCCAGTACTTC. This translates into CASSARVFSPQETQYF.

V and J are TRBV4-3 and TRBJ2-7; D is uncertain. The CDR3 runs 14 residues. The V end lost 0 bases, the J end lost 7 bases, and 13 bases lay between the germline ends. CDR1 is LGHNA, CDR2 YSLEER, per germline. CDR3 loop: CASSQDPPRREQYF. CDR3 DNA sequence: TGCGCCAGCAGCCAAGATCCTCCCCGGCGAGAGCAGTACTTC.

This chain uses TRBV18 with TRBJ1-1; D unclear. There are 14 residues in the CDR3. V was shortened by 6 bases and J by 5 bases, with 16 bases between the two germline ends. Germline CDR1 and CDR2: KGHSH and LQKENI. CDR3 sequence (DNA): TGTGCCAGCTCGCCGACACCGGCGGGTACTGAAGCTTTCTTT. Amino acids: CASSPTPAGTEAFF.

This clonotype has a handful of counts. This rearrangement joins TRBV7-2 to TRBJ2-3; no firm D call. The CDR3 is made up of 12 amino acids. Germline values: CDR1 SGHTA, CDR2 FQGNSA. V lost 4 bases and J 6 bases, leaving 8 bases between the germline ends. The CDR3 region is CASSSDVDTQYF. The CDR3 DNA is TGTGCCAGCAGCTCAGATGTTGATACGCAGTATTTT. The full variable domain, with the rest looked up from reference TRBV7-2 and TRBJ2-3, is GAGVSQSPSNKVTEKGKDVELRCDPISGHTALYWYRQSLGQGLEFLIYFQGNSAPDKSGLPSDRFSAERTGGSVSTLTIQRTQQEDSAVYLCASSSDVDTQYFGPGTRLTVL.

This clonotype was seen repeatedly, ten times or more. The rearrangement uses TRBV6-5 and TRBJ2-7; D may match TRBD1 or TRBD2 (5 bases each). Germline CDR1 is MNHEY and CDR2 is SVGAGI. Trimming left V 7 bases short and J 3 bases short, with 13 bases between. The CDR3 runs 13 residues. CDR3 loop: CASTRDGGYEQYF. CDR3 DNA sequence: TGTGCCAGCACCCGGGACGGAGGCTACGAGCAGTACTTC.

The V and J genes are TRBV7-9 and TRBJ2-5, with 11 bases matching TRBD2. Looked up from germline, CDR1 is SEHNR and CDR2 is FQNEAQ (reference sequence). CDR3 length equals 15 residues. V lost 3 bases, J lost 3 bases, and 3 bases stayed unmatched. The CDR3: CASSFPTSGKETQYF. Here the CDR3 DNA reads TGTGCCAGCAGCTTCCCGACTAGCGGGAAAGAGACCCAGTACTTC. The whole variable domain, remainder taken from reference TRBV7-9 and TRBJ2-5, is DTGVSQNPRHKITKRGQNVTFRCDPISEHNRLYWYRQTLGQGPEFLTYFQNEAQLEKSRLLSDRFSAERPKGSFSTLEIQRTEQGDSAMYLCASSFPTSGKETQYFGPGTRLLVL.

CDR3 sequence reads: CSVEDRAAGNTIYF. The CDR3 nucleotides read TGCAGCGTTGAGGACAGGGCTGCTGGAAACACCATATATTTT. This chain uses TRBV29-1 with TRBJ1-3; 8 nucleotides line up with TRBD1. With 3 bases clipped from V and 2 bases from J, the junction kept 3 bases outside the gene matches. Germline V gives CDR1 SQVTM, CDR2 ANQGSEA. This CDR3 spans 14 amino acids. The full variable domain, with the rest looked up from reference TRBV29-1 and TRBJ1-3, is SAVISQKPSRDICQRGTSLTIQCQVDSQVTMMFWYRQQPGQSLTLIATANQGSEATYESGFVIDKFPISRPNLTFSTLTVSNMSPEDSSIYLCSVEDRAAGNTIYFGEGSWLTVV.

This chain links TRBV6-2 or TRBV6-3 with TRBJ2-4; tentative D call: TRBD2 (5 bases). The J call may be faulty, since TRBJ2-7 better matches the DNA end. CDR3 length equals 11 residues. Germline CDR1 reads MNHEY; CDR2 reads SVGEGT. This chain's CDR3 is CASKEAGEQYF. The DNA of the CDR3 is TGTGCCAGCAAAGAGGCGGGCGAGCAGTACTTC.

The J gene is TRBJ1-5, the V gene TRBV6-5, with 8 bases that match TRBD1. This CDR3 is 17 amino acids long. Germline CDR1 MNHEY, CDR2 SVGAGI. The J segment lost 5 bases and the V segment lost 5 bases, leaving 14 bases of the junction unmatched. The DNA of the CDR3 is TGTGCCAGCAGTGTACTGATTCGGACAGGGAACGATCAGCCCCAGCATTTT. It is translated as CASSVLIRTGNDQPQHF.

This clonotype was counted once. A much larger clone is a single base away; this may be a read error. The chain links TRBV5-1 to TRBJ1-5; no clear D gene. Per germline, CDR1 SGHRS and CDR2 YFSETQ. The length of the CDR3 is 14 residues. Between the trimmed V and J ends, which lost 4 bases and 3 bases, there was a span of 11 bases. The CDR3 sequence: CASSVAGNNQPQHF. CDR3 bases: TGCGCCAGCAGCGTGGCTGGCAACAATCAGCCCCAGCATTTT. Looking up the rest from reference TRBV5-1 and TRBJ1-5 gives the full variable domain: KAGVTQTPRYLIKTRGQQVTLSCSPISGHRSVSWYQQTPGQGLQFLFEYFSETQRNKGNFPGRFSGRQFSNSRSEMNVSTLELGDSALYLCASSVAGNNQPQHFGDGTRLSIL.

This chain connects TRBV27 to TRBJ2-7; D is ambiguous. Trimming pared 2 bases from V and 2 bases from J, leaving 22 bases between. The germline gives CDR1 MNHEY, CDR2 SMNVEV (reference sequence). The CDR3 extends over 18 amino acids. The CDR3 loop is CASSLRPAGYGSTYEQYF. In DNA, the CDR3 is TGTGCCAGCAGTTTAAGGCCAGCCGGCTACGGTAGTACCTACGAGCAGTACTTC.

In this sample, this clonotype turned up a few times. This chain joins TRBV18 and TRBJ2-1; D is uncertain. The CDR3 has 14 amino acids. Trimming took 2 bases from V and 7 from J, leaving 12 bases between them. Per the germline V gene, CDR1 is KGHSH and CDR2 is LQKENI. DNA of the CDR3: TGTGCCAGCTCACCAGGTTCAGATGGAAATGAGCAGTTCTTC. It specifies CASSPGSDGNEQFF.

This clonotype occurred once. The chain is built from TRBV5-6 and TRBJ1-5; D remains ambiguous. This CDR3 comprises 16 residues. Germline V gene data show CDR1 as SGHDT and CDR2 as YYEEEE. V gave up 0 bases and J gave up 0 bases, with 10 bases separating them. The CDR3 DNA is TGTGCCAGCAGCTTGGGGGTGGGGAATAGCAATCAGCCCCAGCATTTT. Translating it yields CASSLGVGNSNQPQHF.

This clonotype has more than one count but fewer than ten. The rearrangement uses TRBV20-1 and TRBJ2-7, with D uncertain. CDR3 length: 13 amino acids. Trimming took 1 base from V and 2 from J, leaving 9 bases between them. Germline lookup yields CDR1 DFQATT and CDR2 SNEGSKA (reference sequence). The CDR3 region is CSARGAVAYEQYF. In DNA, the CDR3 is TGCAGTGCTAGAGGTGCTGTCGCCTACGAGCAGTACTTC.

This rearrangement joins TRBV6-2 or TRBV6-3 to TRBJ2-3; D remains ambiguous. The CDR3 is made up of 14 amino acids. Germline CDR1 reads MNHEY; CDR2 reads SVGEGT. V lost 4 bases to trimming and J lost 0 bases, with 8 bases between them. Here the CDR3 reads CASSWTDSTDTQYF. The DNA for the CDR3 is TGTGCCAGCAGTTGGACGGACAGCACAGATACGCAGTATTTT.

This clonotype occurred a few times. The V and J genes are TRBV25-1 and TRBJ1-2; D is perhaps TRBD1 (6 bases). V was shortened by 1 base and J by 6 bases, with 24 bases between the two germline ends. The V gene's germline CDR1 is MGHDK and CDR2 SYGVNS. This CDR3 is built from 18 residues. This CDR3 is CASSEWGAGQGSADGYTF. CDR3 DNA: TGTGCCAGCAGTGAATGGGGGGCCGGTCAGGGGTCGGCGGATGGCTACACCTTC.

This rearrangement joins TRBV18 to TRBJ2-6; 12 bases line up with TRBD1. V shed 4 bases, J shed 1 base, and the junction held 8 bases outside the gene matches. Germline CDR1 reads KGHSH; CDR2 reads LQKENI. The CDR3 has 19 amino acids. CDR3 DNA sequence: TGTGCCAGCTCACTCGGGACAGGGGGCGCTGTTTCTGGGGCCAACGTCCTGACTTTC. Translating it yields CASSLGTGGAVSGANVLTF.

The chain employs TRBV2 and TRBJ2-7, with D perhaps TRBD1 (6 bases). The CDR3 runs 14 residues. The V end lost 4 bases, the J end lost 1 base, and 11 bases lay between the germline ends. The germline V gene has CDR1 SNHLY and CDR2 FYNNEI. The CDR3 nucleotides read TGTGCCAGCAGTGTTGGACAGCTTTCCTACGAGCAGTACTTC. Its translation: CASSVGQLSYEQYF.

In DNA form, the CDR3 reads TGTGCCAGCAGACCGAACTCCTACGAGCAGTACTTC. Its translation is CASRPNSYEQYF. The rearrangement uses TRBV6-2 or TRBV6-3 and TRBJ2-7; D is unresolved. CDR3 length: 12 residues. Between the trimmed V and J ends, which lost 6 bases and 0 bases, there was a span of 6 bases. Germline V gene lookup returns CDR1 MNHEY and CDR2 SVGEGT.